The 15 T cell receptor beta chains reported below all come from one sample, sequenced in a study of shared clonotypes between healthy human individuals. The protocol was immunoSEQ multiplex PCR, while the TCRdb copy is restricted to in-frame clones and leaves out a portion. The table shows 1.4 million or so clones, with 97% to 99% occurring only once. Sequencing used naive CD4+ T cells sorted from blood. Subset denoted: CD45RA+ positively selected. Receptor source: a man aged 25 to 40 in good health.

The chain is built from TRBV29-1 and TRBJ2-7; TRBD2 agrees at 11 bases. Germline CDR1 and CDR2: SQVTM and ANQGSEA. After removal of 6 bases from V and 6 bases from J, the junction contained 7 bases not matched to a gene. This CDR3 contains 13 residues. CDR3 DNA sequence: TGCAGCGTCGGGGGACTAGCGGCGATCGAGCAGTACTTC. Its translation: CSVGGLAAIEQYF.

This chain uses TRBV14 with TRBJ2-1; no clear D gene. The V end lost 4 bases, the J end lost 0 bases, and 13 bases lay between the germline ends. The CDR3 runs to 16 residues. Germline CDR1 SGHDN, CDR2 FVKESK. CDR3 coding DNA: TGTGCCAGCAGCCCGCGTCAGATGAGCTCCTACAATGAGCAGTTCTTC. It yields the protein CASSPRQMSSYNEQFF.

CDR3 coding DNA: TGTGCCAGCACAACAGGGACCAATCAGCCCCAGCATTTT. Protein product: CASTTGTNQPQHF. The chain links TRBV6-5 to TRBJ1-5, with D maybe TRBD1 (6 bases). The CDR3 loop spans 13 amino acids. The ends were cut back, 7 bases at V and 3 bases at J, with 10 bases in the middle. From germline, CDR1 is MNHEY and CDR2 SVGAGI.

CDR3 sequence reads: CASSYKTDTQYF. The CDR3, as DNA: TGTGCCAGCAGTTATAAGACAGATACGCAGTATTTT. J is TRBJ2-3 and V is TRBV28; no definite D call. This CDR3 has 12 amino acids. V lost 4 bases, J lost 3 bases, and 5 bases lay in between. Per the germline V gene, CDR1 is MDHEN and CDR2 is SYDVKM.

V is TRBV5-1 and J is TRBJ2-3; D ambiguous. The CDR3 has 14 residues. Germline values: CDR1 SGHRS, CDR2 YFSETQ. Trimming removed 5 bases from V and 4 bases from J, with 14 bases in between. CDR3 nucleotides: TGCGCCAGCAGTCTTGAACCAGAGGCAGATACGCAGTATTTT. This gives the protein CASSLEPEADTQYF.

This chain links TRBV4-3 with TRBJ2-7; weak D call: TRBD1 (6 bases). V was cut by 1 base and J by 4 bases, with 17 bases left in between. CDR3 length equals 16 residues. In germline, CDR1 is LGHNA, CDR2 YSLEER. The CDR3 sequence: CASSQGIKTGSYEQYF. The DNA of the CDR3 is TGCGCCAGCAGCCAAGGGATAAAGACAGGATCTTACGAGCAGTACTTC.

V is TRBV2 and J is TRBJ2-7, with D tentatively TRBD2 (5 bases). This CDR3 contains 13 residues. Germline-derived CDR1 and CDR2 are SNHLY and FYNNEI. Trimming took off 8 bases at V and 4 bases at J, with 15 bases between the two ends. CDR3 sequence (DNA): TGTGCCAGCTTCAGCGGCAGGATATACGAGCAGTACTTC. Translated, it gives CASFSGRIYEQYF.

V usage is TRBV7-8 and J usage is TRBJ2-2; D may be TRBD1 (6 bases). Trimming removed 0 bases from V and 1 base from J, with 15 bases in between. CDR1 is SGHVS and CDR2 is FQNEAQ in the germline V gene. The CDR3 is 18 amino acids. CDR3 protein: CASSLATVVTGNTGELFF. Written as DNA, the CDR3 is TGTGCCAGCAGCTTAGCGACGGTGGTGACAGGGAACACCGGGGAGCTGTTTTTT.

This sequence joins TRBV5-4 and TRBJ1-1; D perhaps matches TRBD1 (5 bases). With 5 bases removed from V and 3 bases from J, the gap between germline ends came to 14 bases. This CDR3 spans 14 amino acids. Germline V gives CDR1 SGHNT, CDR2 YYREEE (reference sequence). The CDR3 nucleotides read TGTGCCAGCAGGGCAGGGCTACCTGACACTGAAGCTTTCTTT. It codes for CASRAGLPDTEAFF.

J is TRBJ2-1 and V is TRBV10-1; no reliable D call. Trimming removed 0 bases from V and 2 bases from J, with 5 bases in between. CDR3 length equals 14 residues. CDR1 WNHNN and CDR2 SYGVQD come from the germline V gene (reference sequence). CDR3 coding DNA: TGCGCCAGCAGTGAGTCGTTTGCCTACAATGAGCAGTTCTTC. It codes for CASSESFAYNEQFF.

V gene TRBV6-5 combines with J gene TRBJ1-5; the match to TRBD1 covers 7 bases. CDR3 length: 13 residues. Germline trimming cut 9 bases from V and 5 bases from J; bases unmatched to any gene: 7. The germline CDR1 and CDR2 sequences are MNHEY and SVGAGI. The CDR3: CASSTGIHQPQHF. The CDR3 DNA follows: TGTGCCAGTTCGACAGGGATCCATCAGCCCCAGCATTTT.

The chain recombines TRBV18 with TRBJ2-2, with D tentatively TRBD1 (5 bases). Trimming removed 0 bases from V and 0 bases from J, with 8 bases in between. Germline CDR1 is KGHSH and CDR2 is LQKENI. The CDR3 is made up of 16 amino acids. The CDR3 nucleotides read TGTGCCAGCTCACCACCGGAGACAGCGAACACCGGGGAGCTGTTTTTT. Encoded protein: CASSPPETANTGELFF. The full variable domain, rest sourced from reference TRBV18 and TRBJ2-2, is NAGVMQNPRHLVRRRGQEARLRCSPMKGHSHVYWYRQLPEEGLKFMVYLQKENIIDESGMPKERFSAEFPKEGPSILRIQQVVRGDSAAYFCASSPPETANTGELFFGEGSRLTVL.

This clone is a singleton in its sample. This chain links TRBV10-1 with TRBJ2-7; D is possibly TRBD1 (5 bases). CDR1 WNHNN and CDR2 SYGVQD come from the germline V gene (reference sequence). V lost 6 bases, J lost 5 bases, and 17 bases lay in between. The CDR3 length is 14 residues. This chain's CDR3 is CASSSVLGVHEQYF. The DNA for the CDR3 is TGCGCCAGCAGCTCGGTTTTAGGGGTCCACGAGCAGTACTTC.

The chain has TRBV28 and TRBJ2-3, with 7 bases fitting TRBD2. Per germline, CDR1 MDHEN and CDR2 SYDVKM. J was trimmed by 1 base and V by 4 bases; bases with no gene match: 8. CDR3 length equals 16 residues. The DNA of the CDR3 is TGTGCCAGCAGTTCCGTGGGAGGGCCGGGCACAGATACGCAGTATTTT. Amino acids: CASSSVGGPGTDTQYF.

The genes are TRBV18 and TRBJ2-1; maybe TRBD2 (6 bases). There are 16 residues in the CDR3. Looked up from germline, CDR1 is KGHSH and CDR2 is LQKENI. V lost 2 bases and J 5 bases, leaving 16 bases between the germline ends. CDR3 region: CASSPGHGTSHNEQFF. The CDR3 DNA follows: TGTGCCAGCTCACCAGGCCACGGGACTTCCCACAATGAGCAGTTCTTC. Looking up the rest from reference TRBV18 and TRBJ2-1 gives the full variable domain: NAGVMQNPRHLVRRRGQEARLRCSPMKGHSHVYWYRQLPEEGLKFMVYLQKENIIDESGMPKERFSAEFPKEGPSILRIQQVVRGDSAAYFCASSPGHGTSHNEQFFGPGTRLTVL.